This TCR beta chain originates from a study of graft-versus-host responses after intestinal transplantation. Only in-frame clones appear in the TCRdb table, and some are missing; sequencing was by immunoSEQ multiplex PCR. The sample yields around 100,000 clones, 90% to 95% seen once. V lost 0 bases and J lost 6, with 10 bases in between. Germline assignment: CDR1 SGDLS and CDR2 YYNGEE. This CDR3 is built from 14 residues. Concerning this clone: Its specificity is not known.

This sequence originates from a human donor who was the organ donor for an intestinal transplant. The chain combines TRBV9 with TRBJ1-3; possibly TRBD1 for D (5 bases). Source: unstimulated CD4+ T cells sorted from spleen or lymph node cells, taken before transplant. CDR3 sequence (DNA): TGTGCCAGCAGCGTAGGACAGTACTTAAACACCATATATTTT. Translated, it gives CASSVGQYLNTIYF.